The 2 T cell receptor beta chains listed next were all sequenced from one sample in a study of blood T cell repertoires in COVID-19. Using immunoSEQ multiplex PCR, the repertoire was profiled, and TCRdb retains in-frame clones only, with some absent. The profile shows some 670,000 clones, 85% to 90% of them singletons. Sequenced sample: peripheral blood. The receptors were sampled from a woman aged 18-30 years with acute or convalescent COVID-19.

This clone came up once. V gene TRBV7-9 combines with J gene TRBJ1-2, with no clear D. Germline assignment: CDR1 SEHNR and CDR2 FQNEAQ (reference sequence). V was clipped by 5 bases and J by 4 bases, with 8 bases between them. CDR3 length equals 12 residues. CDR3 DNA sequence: TGTGCCAGCAGCCAGGCCCGCTATGGCTACACCTTC. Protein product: CASSQARYGYTF.

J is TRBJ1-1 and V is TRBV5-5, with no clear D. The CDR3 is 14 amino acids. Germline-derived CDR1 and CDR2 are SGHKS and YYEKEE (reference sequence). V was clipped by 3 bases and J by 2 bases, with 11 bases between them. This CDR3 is CASSSRVGNTEAFF. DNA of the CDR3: TGTGCCAGCAGCTCGAGGGTGGGAAACACTGAAGCTTTCTTT.